Listed below are T cell receptor beta chains from one sample, sequenced in a study of blood T cell repertoires in COVID-19. The protocol was immunoSEQ multiplex PCR, while the TCRdb copy is restricted to in-frame clones and leaves out a portion. The sample records 70,000 to 100,000 clones, approximately 75% being singletons. The sequenced sample was peripheral blood. These receptors were taken from a woman aged 45-59 years with acute or convalescent COVID-19. Each CDR3 is given without its conserved first and last residue. A D gene is named only where the DNA matches it firmly.

d_gene: TRBD2; j_gene: TRBJ2-1; len: 13; v_gene: TRBV7-6; CDR3aa: ASSSAGVAYNEQF
d_gene: TRBD2; j_gene: TRBJ2-3; len: 13; v_gene: TRBV29-1; CDR3aa: SASFISGASDTQY
d_gene: NA; j_gene: TRBJ2-3; len: 14; v_gene: TRBV18; CDR3aa: ASSPQRGSSTDTQY
d_gene: NA; j_gene: TRBJ1-1; len: 11; v_gene: TRBV5-1; CDR3aa: ASSYNRDTEAF
d_gene: TRBD1; j_gene: TRBJ1-2; len: 11; v_gene: TRBV18; CDR3aa: ASSETGDWSYT
d_gene: NA; j_gene: TRBJ2-5; len: 12; v_gene: TRBV19; CDR3aa: ASSIHGAQETQY
d_gene: NA; j_gene: TRBJ2-5; len: 12; v_gene: TRBV6-2/TRBV6-3; CDR3aa: ASSYKGRRETQY
d_gene: TRBD1; j_gene: TRBJ2-5; len: 13; v_gene: TRBV19; CDR3aa: ASSTLTGAGQTQY
d_gene: TRBD1; j_gene: TRBJ1-5; len: 14; v_gene: TRBV10-3; CDR3aa: AISDPGQGGNQPQH
d_gene: NA; j_gene: TRBJ2-3; len: 13; v_gene: TRBV20-1; CDR3aa: SASREEGSTDTQY
d_gene: TRBD2; j_gene: TRBJ2-2; len: 14; v_gene: TRBV11-3; CDR3aa: ASSSWTSGGPGELF
d_gene: NA; j_gene: TRBJ1-1; len: 11; v_gene: TRBV15; CDR3aa: ATKVWGDTEAF
d_gene: NA; j_gene: TRBJ1-1; len: 9; v_gene: TRBV2; CDR3aa: ASTDSFPPF
d_gene: NA; j_gene: TRBJ2-2; len: 14; v_gene: TRBV21-1; CDR3aa: ASSDAGQGRTGELF
d_gene: TRBD1; j_gene: TRBJ1-1; len: 12; v_gene: TRBV7-3; CDR3aa: ASSPGTGATEAF
d_gene: NA; j_gene: TRBJ2-3; len: 17; v_gene: TRBV19; CDR3aa: ASSIVGGGTFMSTDTQY
d_gene: TRBD1; j_gene: TRBJ2-5; len: 14; v_gene: TRBV3-1/TRBV3-2; CDR3aa: ASTSPRDRLQETQY
d_gene: NA; j_gene: TRBJ1-2; len: 13; v_gene: TRBV6-5; CDR3aa: ASTLSRGVGYGYT
d_gene: TRBD1; j_gene: TRBJ1-5; len: 13; v_gene: TRBV18; CDR3aa: ASSPGQAGNQPQH
d_gene: NA; j_gene: TRBJ2-7; len: 10; v_gene: TRBV6-5; CDR3aa: ASSGQRNEQY
d_gene: TRBD1; j_gene: TRBJ1-1; len: 12; v_gene: TRBV2; CDR3aa: ASREQGALGEAF
d_gene: NA; j_gene: TRBJ1-2; len: 11; v_gene: TRBV5-1; CDR3aa: ASSLGPGDGYT
d_gene: TRBD2; j_gene: TRBJ2-3; len: 14; v_gene: TRBV5-1; CDR3aa: ASSLDLGGGTDTQY
d_gene: TRBD1; j_gene: TRBJ1-2; len: 14; v_gene: TRBV30; CDR3aa: AWSPGTGGYNYGYT
d_gene: TRBD1; j_gene: TRBJ1-2; len: 12; v_gene: TRBV28; CDR3aa: ASSPATGGSGYT
d_gene: NA; j_gene: TRBJ1-1; len: 12; v_gene: TRBV5-1; CDR3aa: ASSPGVLNTEAF
d_gene: NA; j_gene: TRBJ2-3; len: 9; v_gene: TRBV11-2; CDR3aa: APPSTDTQY
d_gene: TRBD1; j_gene: TRBJ2-3; len: 14; v_gene: TRBV7-2; CDR3aa: ASSPPGQGLTDTQY
d_gene: NA; j_gene: TRBJ1-1; len: 13; v_gene: TRBV18; CDR3aa: ASSSTKQGNTEAF
d_gene: NA; j_gene: TRBJ1-5; len: 12; v_gene: TRBV2; CDR3aa: ASSEALPSQPQH
d_gene: NA; j_gene: TRBJ1-2; len: 11; v_gene: TRBV30; CDR3aa: AWKGVANYGYT
d_gene: TRBD1; j_gene: TRBJ2-2; len: 14; v_gene: TRBV7-7; CDR3aa: ASSLGQGANTGELF
d_gene: NA; j_gene: TRBJ2-7; len: 11; v_gene: TRBV7-8; CDR3aa: ASRLGQPYEQY
d_gene: NA; j_gene: TRBJ1-1; len: 13; v_gene: TRBV7-5; CDR3aa: ATQPPKTGTTEAF
d_gene: TRBD1; j_gene: TRBJ2-5; len: 13; v_gene: TRBV7-2; CDR3aa: ASSLLRTGLETQY
d_gene: TRBD2; j_gene: TRBJ2-1; len: 13; v_gene: TRBV27; CDR3aa: ASRPTSGLNNEQF
d_gene: TRBD1; j_gene: TRBJ1-1; len: 11; v_gene: TRBV11-2; CDR3aa: ASSLGQGAEAF
d_gene: NA; j_gene: TRBJ2-3; len: 14; v_gene: TRBV24-1; CDR3aa: ATSDLGGGGTDTQY
d_gene: TRBD1; j_gene: TRBJ1-5; len: 12; v_gene: TRBV18; CDR3aa: ASSPGTGYQPQH
d_gene: TRBD1; j_gene: TRBJ1-1; len: 13; v_gene: TRBV27; CDR3aa: ASSLSGGRSIEAF
d_gene: TRBD1; j_gene: TRBJ1-2; len: 14; v_gene: TRBV18; CDR3aa: ASSPPGQGINYGYT
d_gene: TRBD1; j_gene: TRBJ2-7; len: 16; v_gene: TRBV10-3; CDR3aa: ASRRFLGTANLSYEQY
d_gene: NA; j_gene: TRBJ1-1; len: 13; v_gene: TRBV5-1; CDR3aa: ASSLDLRMNTEAF
d_gene: TRBD1; j_gene: TRBJ2-1; len: 14; v_gene: TRBV4-2; CDR3aa: ASSQDRDRGRNEQF
d_gene: NA; j_gene: TRBJ1-1; len: 12; v_gene: TRBV29-1; CDR3aa: SVRTWGGDTEAF
d_gene: NA; j_gene: TRBJ2-6; len: 11; v_gene: TRBV10-3; CDR3aa: AISLAGANVLT
d_gene: TRBD2; j_gene: TRBJ2-3; len: 18; v_gene: TRBV28; CDR3aa: ASSYQLGTNARISTDTQY
d_gene: NA; j_gene: TRBJ1-4; len: 16; v_gene: TRBV4-1; CDR3aa: ASSQVNMGLATNEKLF
d_gene: TRBD1; j_gene: TRBJ1-1; len: 15; v_gene: TRBV28; CDR3aa: ASSSSLLEGAGTEAF
d_gene: NA; j_gene: TRBJ1-3; len: 13; v_gene: TRBV7-8; CDR3aa: ASSLDSSAGNTIY
d_gene: NA; j_gene: TRBJ1-6; len: 11; v_gene: TRBV6-4; CDR3aa: ASSESRDSPLH
d_gene: TRBD2; j_gene: TRBJ2-3; len: 12; v_gene: TRBV5-1; CDR3aa: ASRTSGGRDTQY
d_gene: TRBD1; j_gene: TRBJ1-2; len: 13; v_gene: TRBV4-3; CDR3aa: ASSQDPIGQDGYT
d_gene: NA; j_gene: TRBJ2-1; len: 13; v_gene: TRBV15; CDR3aa: ATSRERGPGREQF
d_gene: NA; j_gene: TRBJ2-2; len: 13; v_gene: TRBV3-1/TRBV3-2; CDR3aa: ASMGTGENTGELF
d_gene: TRBD1; j_gene: TRBJ1-1; len: 13; v_gene: TRBV6-6; CDR3aa: ASTLSGQGNTEAF
d_gene: TRBD2; j_gene: TRBJ2-5; len: 12; v_gene: TRBV4-1; CDR3aa: ASSPLAGEETQY